Reported below is one T cell receptor (beta chain). No antigen is known for it. Compared with germline, one end of the junction differs, possibly owing to a read error. This sample is drawn from a study of post-analysis software for immune sequencing data. Whole-study context: Disease courses included relapsing-remitting, secondary progressive and progressive-relapsing multiple sclerosis. Study outcomes and limitations: Versus controls, multiple sclerosis patients showed significantly lower diversity (normalized Chao1). There were five TRBV segments more frequent in patients than controls, and TRBV5-6, TRBV5-1 and TRBV20-1 were among them. Batch-matched samples strongly co-clustered by F measure.

Presence of unique molecular identifiers characterized the TCR beta cDNA libraries. There were about 1 to 10 million T cells, and 450,000 to 550,000 cDNA molecules came from them. A single record per CDR3 protein comes from TCRdb applying MiXCR to the PCR reads. The data show hundreds of thousands of distinct CDR3 sequences, about 53% seen once. The CDR3 totals 14 residues. Germline CDR1 SGHRS, CDR2 YFSETQ. Sequenced input: blood. This rearrangement joins TRBV5-1 to TRBJ2-5; perhaps TRBD1 as D (6 bases). The receptor comes from a girl between 10 and 17 years old with multiple sclerosis. CDR3 protein: CASSFGQLKEAQYF. CDR3 nucleotide sequence: TGCGCCAGCAGCTTCGGACAGTTAAAAGAGGCCCAGTACTTC.